Following are 22 T cell receptor beta chains from one sample sequenced in a study of T cell changes during pregnancy in multiple sclerosis. This table comes from immunoSEQ multiplex PCR, and its TCRdb copy is limited to in-frame clones, with some not included. The sample has just over 90,000 clones, about nine tenths seen once. The material was peripheral blood, obtained after pregnancy. The receptors shown here come from a female donor in good health, enrolled as a control in a pregnancy study.

This chain uses TRBV7-8 with TRBJ2-5; possible D gene TRBD1, 6 bases. Germline CDR1 SGHVS, CDR2 FQNEAQ. The CDR3 consists of 14 residues. V lost 5 bases, J lost 1 base, and 11 bases lay in between. CDR3 amino acids: CASSARTAQETQYF. The CDR3 region has the DNA TGTGCCAGCAGCGCCCGGACAGCCCAAGAGACCCAGTACTTC.

The count of this clone is one. The CDR3 is CASTAGQGGGELFF. The CDR3, as DNA: TGTGCCAGCACCGCGGGACAGGGCGGCGGGGAGCTGTTTTTT. J is TRBJ2-2 and V is TRBV27; 9 bases fit TRBD1. In germline, CDR1 is MNHEY, CDR2 SMNVEV (reference sequence). The CDR3 totals 14 residues. The junction had 7 bases not matched to a gene; V was cut back by 7 bases and J by 7 bases.

The chain recombines TRBV28 with TRBJ1-2; TRBD1 might be the D (5 bases). The germline CDR1 and CDR2 sequences are MDHEN and SYDVKM. V lost 5 bases and J lost 5, with 12 bases in between. CDR3 size: 13 residues. As DNA, the CDR3 is TGTGCCAGCAGTAGGACAAGTGGGTATGGCTACACCTTC. It specifies CASSRTSGYGYTF.

A single count supports this clone. The junction shows a germline mismatch at one end, possibly a read error. Other DNA sequences of this sample code for an identical CDR3. The chain is built from TRBV4-1 and TRBJ1-5, with a weak D call TRBD1 (5 bases). The CDR3 spans 18 residues. Per germline, CDR1 MGHRA and CDR2 YSYEKL. CDR3 loop: CASSQAVRGDYSNQPQHF. The CDR3 DNA reads as TGCGCCAGCAGCCAAGCGGTTCGGGGGGACTATAGCAATCAGCCCCAACATTTT.

V usage is TRBV6-4 and J usage is TRBJ2-7, with TRBD1 as a possible D gene (5 bases). The V and J ends lost 3 bases and 5 bases respectively, with 14 bases between them. Looked up from germline, CDR1 is MRHNA and CDR2 is SNTAGT. CDR3 size: 14 residues. The CDR3 reads CASSDGLQENEQYF. CDR3 DNA sequence: TGTGCCAGCAGTGATGGTTTACAGGAGAACGAGCAGTACTTC.

V usage is TRBV9 and J usage is TRBJ2-2, with 7 bases matching TRBD2. The CDR3 consists of 15 residues. V lost 0 bases to trimming and J lost 7 bases; unmatched junction nucleotides: 6. Germline V CDR1 and CDR2: SGDLS, YYNGEE. The CDR3 here is CASSVASGRDGELFF. CDR3 bases: TGTGCCAGCAGCGTAGCCTCGGGGAGGGACGGGGAGCTGTTTTTT.

The chain employs TRBV5-6 and TRBJ1-2; D call uncertain. The CDR3 has 18 residues. Trimming removed 0 bases at V and 3 bases at J, with 21 bases between. CDR1 is SGHDT, CDR2 YYEEEE, per germline. The CDR3 protein is CASSLAPYREKEYYGYTF. The CDR3 nucleotides are TGTGCCAGCAGCTTGGCTCCATACCGGGAGAAAGAATACTATGGCTACACCTTC.

In this sample, this clone turned up once. The chain joins TRBV11-3 to TRBJ2-2; TRBD2 agrees at 11 bases. The CDR3 is 14 residues long. The V and J ends lost 6 bases and 6 bases, in that order; junction bases with no gene match: 3. Per germline, CDR1 SGHNT and CDR2 YENEEA. The CDR3: CASSPGLAAGELFF. CDR3 bases: TGTGCCAGCAGTCCGGGACTAGCGGCCGGGGAGCTGTTTTTT.

This chain links TRBV4-2 with TRBJ2-1, with a possible D match to TRBD1 (6 bases). Germline V gives CDR1 LGHNA, CDR2 YNFKEQ. The CDR3 has 15 amino acids. V was clipped by 1 base and J by 3 bases, with 10 bases between them. Written as DNA, the CDR3 is TGTGCCAGCAGCCAAGGTAGGGGGAGCTACAATGAGCAGTTCTTC. Translated: CASSQGRGSYNEQFF.

V is TRBV7-2 and J is TRBJ2-5; 7 positions agree with TRBD1. Germline CDR1 is SGHTA and CDR2 is FQGNSA. The V gene end was trimmed by 6 bases and the J gene end by 3 bases; junction bases not matched to a gene: 7. The CDR3 runs to 14 residues. DNA for the CDR3: TGTGCCAGCAGTTTCGCAGGGGGAAAAGAGACCCAGTACTTC. Protein: CASSFAGGKETQYF.

The chain combines TRBV7-9 with TRBJ2-7; D is possibly TRBD1 (6 bases). In germline, CDR1 is SEHNR, CDR2 FQNEAQ (reference sequence). This CDR3 is built from 14 residues. The germline V and J ends were trimmed by 1 base and 5 bases, with 12 bases remaining between them. The CDR3 nucleotides read TGTGCCAGCAGCTTAGAGGGCAGGGGCGACGAGCAGTACTTC. Its translation is CASSLEGRGDEQYF.

This chain uses TRBV27 with TRBJ2-7; D remains ambiguous. Per germline, CDR1 MNHEY and CDR2 SMNVEV (reference sequence). The CDR3 is 14 residues long. V was trimmed by 2 bases and J by 2 bases, leaving 10 bases between them. CDR3 nucleotide sequence: TGTGCCAGCAGTTTAAGTCTTCAGGCCTACGAGCAGTACTTC. Translating gives CASSLSLQAYEQYF.

This sequence joins TRBV9 and TRBJ2-3; 8 positions match TRBD1. The CDR3 sequence is 16 residues long. V was pared by 0 bases and J by 1 base, with 4 bases of the junction left unmatched. The germline V gene encodes CDR1 SGDLS and CDR2 YYNGEE. CDR3 DNA: TGTGCCAGCAGCGTAGTCGGACAGGGCCGCACAGATACGCAGTATTTT. This gives the protein CASSVVGQGRTDTQYF.

The chain carries TRBV2 and TRBJ2-4, with 8 bases matching TRBD2. The CDR3 is 15 amino acids. The germline gives CDR1 SNHLY, CDR2 FYNNEI. V lost 7 bases to trimming and J lost 6 bases; unmatched junction nucleotides: 11. The CDR3 DNA reads TGTGCCAGCACTAGGGCTAGCGGGCTTGGAAACATTCAGTACTTC. Protein product: CASTRASGLGNIQYF.

J is TRBJ1-3 and V is TRBV19; TRBD1 agrees at 7 bases. V dropped 5 bases and J dropped 5; count of bases not matched to a gene: 9. The germline V gene has CDR1 LNHDA and CDR2 SQIVND (reference sequence). The CDR3 has 15 amino acids. CDR3: CASSLRQGGRNTIYF. In DNA, the CDR3 is TGTGCCAGTAGTCTTCGACAGGGTGGTAGAAACACCATATATTTT. The full variable domain, with the rest looked up from reference TRBV19 and TRBJ1-3, is DGGITQSPKYLFRKEGQNVTLSCEQNLNHDAMYWYRQDPGQGLRLIYYSQIVNDFQKGDIAEGYSVSREKKESFPLTVTSAQKNPTAFYLCASSLRQGGRNTIYFGEGSWLTVV.

The V call is TRBV7-8, the J call TRBJ1-2; D call uncertain. There are 13 residues in the CDR3. V lost 5 bases and J lost 5, with 12 bases in between. Germline V CDR1 and CDR2: SGHVS, FQNEAQ. The CDR3 region is CASSPDGEYGYTF. The CDR3 DNA reads as TGTGCCAGCAGCCCTGACGGGGAATATGGCTACACCTTC. The whole variable domain, filled in from reference TRBV7-8 and TRBJ1-2, reads GAGVSQSPRYKVAKRGQDVALRCDPISGHVSLFWYQQALGQGPEFLTYFQNEAQLDKSGLPSDRFFAERPEGSVSTLKIQRTQQEDSAVYLCASSPDGEYGYTFGSGTRLTVV.

J is TRBJ1-6 and V is TRBV4-1; D gene unclear. V gave up 0 bases and J gave up 6 bases, with 12 bases separating them. This CDR3 spans 16 amino acids. CDR1 MGHRA and CDR2 YSYEKL come from the germline V gene. For the CDR3, the DNA is TGCGCCAGCAGCCAAGATGGGCCCCCGAGTAATTCACCCCTCCACTTT. Its protein product is CASSQDGPPSNSPLHF.

This rearrangement joins TRBV6-6 to TRBJ1-6, with D maybe TRBD1 (5 bases). Deletions cut 6 bases from V and 7 bases from J, with 13 bases between. This CDR3 is 14 amino acids long. CDR1 and CDR2 from the germline V gene are MNHNY and SVGAGI (reference sequence). The CDR3, as DNA: TGTGCCAGCAGGCCCAGGGATGGGAATTCACCCCTCCACTTT. Its protein product is CASRPRDGNSPLHF.

The rearrangement joins TRBV5-6 to TRBJ2-2; D possibly corresponds to TRBD2 (7 bases). The CDR3 has 14 amino acids. Trimming removed 7 bases at V and 5 bases at J, with 15 bases between. Germline V gene lookup returns CDR1 SGHDT and CDR2 YYEEEE. CDR3 protein: CASFGRGRTGELFF. In DNA, the CDR3 is TGTGCCAGCTTTGGGAGGGGGAGAACCGGGGAGCTGTTTTTT.

The CDR3 here is CASSAGTGRAGANVLTF. DNA of the CDR3: TGTGCCAGCAGCGCCGGGACAGGGCGAGCTGGGGCCAACGTCCTGACTTTC. The chain combines TRBV7-2 with TRBJ2-6; TRBD1 matches at 9 bases. The length of the CDR3 is 17 residues. Per the germline V gene, CDR1 is SGHTA and CDR2 is FQGNSA. After removal of 5 bases from V and 2 bases from J, the junction contained 7 bases not matched to a gene.

The genes are TRBV10-3 and TRBJ1-5, with a tentative D call TRBD1 (5 bases). Germline V gene data show CDR1 as ENHRY and CDR2 as SYGVKD. The length of the CDR3 is 15 residues. Trimming removed 3 bases from V and 1 base from J, with 10 bases in between. The chain's CDR3 is CAISEAGGSNQPQHF. The CDR3 coding sequence is TGTGCCATCAGTGAAGCGGGGGGGAGCAATCAGCCCCAGCATTTT.

This chain links TRBV25-1 with TRBJ2-5; the D gene is possibly TRBD2 (6 bases). CDR1 MGHDK and CDR2 SYGVNS come from the germline V gene. This CDR3 comprises 13 residues. The V end was cut by 5 bases, the J end by 4 bases, with 11 bases between. The CDR3 sequence: CASSYAGTETQYF. CDR3 in DNA: TGTGCCAGCAGTTATGCGGGGACAGAGACCCAGTACTTC.